This T cell receptor (beta chain) was captured by sequencing in a study of graft-versus-host responses after intestinal transplantation. Study-wide context: Recipients underwent multivisceral, liver-intestinal, or isolated intestinal transplants.

This CDR3 is built from 13 residues. Germline V gene lookup returns CDR1 MGHDK and CDR2 SYGVNS. With 8 bases clipped from V and 5 bases from J, the junction kept 4 bases outside the gene matches. Points on this clone: Its antigen is as yet unknown.

Study results and caveats: With peak circulating GvH clone levels came an association with early post-transplant HvG declines. Recipient-marrow GvH clones were detected, some having first appeared in ileum or blood.

The repertoire was sequenced with immunoSEQ multiplex PCR; TCRdb's copy has only in-frame clones and lacks some. The sample holds about 120,000 clones, 90% to 95% seen once. This sequence joins TRBV25-1 and TRBJ2-3; 10 bases are a match to TRBD1. The receptor comes from a human donor who received an intestinal transplant. Sequencing used unstimulated CD8+ T cells sorted from spleen or lymph node cells, obtained before intestinal transplant. CDR3 sequence (DNA): TGTGCCAGCGCCCGGGACAGGGGAGATACGCAGTATTTT. Protein product: CASARDRGDTQYF.